The present TCR beta chain was sequenced within a study of T cell repertoires in cytomegalovirus infection (dated by TCRdb to the late 2010s). Describing the broader study: The HLA type of each donor mattered for the analysis, because public TCR beta signatures pointed to carriage of CMV infection along with the matching HLA type.

V loses 1 base, J loses 9 bases, and the germline ends lie 15 bases apart. As encoded in the germline V gene, CDR1 is SGHAT while CDR2 is FQNNGV. The CDR3, cysteine through phenylalanine, is 14 amino acids long. The retained sequence is limited to the CDR3, 42 bases, with the frame set at the first base. TCRdb shows the sequencer as Illumina HiSeq 1500. The raw public reads went through TCRdb reprocessing: fastp at Q25, MiXCR clone calling, in-frame beta chains kept. Rows are combined by CDR3 protein, so each entry shows the most common genes and DNA. This sample gives fewer than 550,000 distinct CDR3 sequences in total; around 11% of them show up just once. Of the sample, 9.5% to 13% falls within the top ten clones. This clonotype was detected many times. The target of this receptor is not known. No base-level quality is on record; no much larger clone is a single base apart. Beyond this particular receptor, the publication reports: In both this cohort and an independent roughly 350-donor cohort, the cumulative frequency of public TCR beta family members distinguished carriers of CMV infection plus the relevant HLA type. In the ex vivo response, HLA-C-restricted CMV-specific TCR beta clonotypes were dominant, and in two of eight donors the single most frequent clonotype came from this HLA-C-restricted group.

This chain joins TRBV11-2 to TRBJ1-1, with the D gene not clear enough to name. This clonotype was obtained from a human donor in good health (CMV status not recorded). Some clones in this sample may be carry-over from other donors' samples. Specimen: PBMCs. The CDR3 protein is CASSLGSRDDQAFF. The bases read TGTGCCAGCAGCTTAGGATCCAGAGACGACCAAGCTTTCTTT.